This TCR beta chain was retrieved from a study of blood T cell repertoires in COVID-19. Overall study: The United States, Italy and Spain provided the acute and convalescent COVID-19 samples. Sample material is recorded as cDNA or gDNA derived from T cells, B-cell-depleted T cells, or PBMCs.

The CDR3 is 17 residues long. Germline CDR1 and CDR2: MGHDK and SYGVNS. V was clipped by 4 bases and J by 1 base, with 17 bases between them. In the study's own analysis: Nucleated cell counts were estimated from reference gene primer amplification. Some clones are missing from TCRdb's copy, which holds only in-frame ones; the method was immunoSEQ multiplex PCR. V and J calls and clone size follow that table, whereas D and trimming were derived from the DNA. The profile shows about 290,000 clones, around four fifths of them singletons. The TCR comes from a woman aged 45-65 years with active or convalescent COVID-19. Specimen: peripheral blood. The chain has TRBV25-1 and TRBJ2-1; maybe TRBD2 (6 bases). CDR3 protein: CASSASVRTWSYNEQFF. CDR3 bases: TGTGCCAGCAGTGCTAGCGTTCGGACATGGTCCTACAATGAGCAGTTCTTC.